These 26 T cell receptor beta chains came from one sample sequenced in a study of CD8+CD57+ T cells in acquired aplastic anemia. Researchers used genomic DNA as the template to profile TCR beta VDJ and CDR3. MiXCR, applied by TCRdb to the reads, yields one record per CDR3 protein. The sample lists some 410,000 distinct CDR3 sequences, around 68% occurring once. The sequenced material came from sorted CD4+, CD8+, or CD8+CD57+ T cells (not recorded which) from PBMCs. The receptors originated from a human donor in good health, serving as a control.

This chain joins TRBV29-1 and TRBJ2-7, with D perhaps TRBD2 (5 bases). The germline V gene has CDR1 SQVTM and CDR2 ANQGSEA. V was trimmed by 4 bases and J by 3 bases, leaving 10 bases between them. The CDR3 extends over 12 amino acids. DNA for the CDR3: TGCAGCGTTGGACGGAGCGGCTACGAGCAGTACTTC. It encodes CSVGRSGYEQYF.

This chain links TRBV2 with TRBJ2-7; weak D call: TRBD2 (6 bases). The germline gives CDR1 SNHLY, CDR2 FYNNEI. The CDR3 is 13 residues long. V was shortened by 8 bases and J by 10 bases, with 21 bases between the two germline ends. CDR3 amino acids: CASGGSRQKAQYF. The CDR3 DNA follows: TGTGCCAGCGGGGGGTCTCGACAAAAGGCCCAGTACTTC.

The chain recombines TRBV24-1 with TRBJ1-2; the D is unclear. The CDR3 runs to 12 residues. Deletions cut 12 bases from V and 10 bases from J, with 20 bases between. Germline V gene lookup returns CDR1 KGHDR and CDR2 SFDVKD. CDR3 sequence (DNA): TGTGCCTCCCCGCCCCGTGATGACGTCTACACCTTC. Its protein is CASPPRDDVYTF.

The V and J genes are TRBV7-9 and TRBJ1-6; D might be TRBD1 (6 bases). V lost 6 bases and J lost 17, with 26 bases in between. The CDR3 covers 15 residues. Germline V lookup: CDR1 SEHNR, CDR2 FQNEAQ (reference sequence). The CDR3 nucleotides are TGTGCCAGCAGGCAGAAAACCGGGGGGCATGACACCGTCCACTTT. The encoded protein is CASRQKTGGHDTVHF.

This clonotype was seen repeatedly, ten times or more. This sequence joins TRBV11-2 and TRBJ1-5; 7 nucleotides agree with TRBD1. Unmatched junction bases numbered 9, after V lost 4 bases and J lost 9 bases. Per the germline V gene, CDR1 is SGHAT and CDR2 is FQNNGV. This CDR3 comprises 14 residues. CDR3 DNA: TGTGCCAGCAGCTGGGGGACAGAAATGGGGCCCCAGCATTTT. Its translation: CASSWGTEMGPQHF. The full variable domain, with the rest looked up from reference TRBV11-2 and TRBJ1-5, is EAGVAQSPRYKIIEKRQSVAFWCNPISGHATLYWYQQILGQGPKLLIQFQNNGVVDDSQLPKDRFSAERLKGVDSTLKIQPAKLEDSAVYLCASSWGTEMGPQHFGDGTRLSIL.

This clonotype came up many times. V and J are TRBV14 and TRBJ2-5, with TRBD2 matching 7 bases. The length of the CDR3 is 16 residues. The germline gives CDR1 SGHDN, CDR2 FVKESK. Trimming took 1 base from V and 3 from J; bases not matched to a gene: 8. The CDR3 loop is CASSQGRGLEEETQYF. In nucleotides, the CDR3 is TGTGCCAGCAGCCAAGGTCGCGGACTAGAAGAAGAGACCCAGTACTTC. The full variable domain, its missing parts supplied by reference TRBV14 and TRBJ2-5, is EAGVTQFPSHSVIEKGQTVTLRCDPISGHDNLYWYRRVMGKEIKFLLHFVKESKQDESGMPNNRFLAERTGGTYSTLKVQPAELEDSGVYFCASSQGRGLEEETQYFGPGTRLLVL.

The chain is built from TRBV11-2 and TRBJ2-7, with 7 bases identical to TRBD2. In germline, CDR1 is SGHAT, CDR2 FQNNGV. The CDR3 has 13 residues. With V trimmed by 4 bases and J by 5 bases, 5 bases remained unmatched. CDR3 DNA sequence: TGTGCCAGCAGCTCGGGGGGAGGGAACGAGCAGTACTTC. Translating it yields CASSSGGGNEQYF.

Concerning this clonotype itself: At one end, the junction sequence differs from germline, possibly due to a read error. V usage is TRBV7-9 and J usage is TRBJ2-2, with D perhaps being TRBD1 or TRBD2 (7 bases each). Germline assignment: CDR1 SEHNR and CDR2 FQNEAQ (reference sequence). CDR3 length: 15 amino acids. The CDR3 nucleotides are TGCGCCAGCAGCTTGGCAGGGGGTAACACCGGGGGGCTGCTTTTT. This sequence encodes CASSLAGGNTGGLLF.

This clonotype has only one observation. The V and J genes are TRBV10-3 and TRBJ1-2, with 8 positions matching TRBD1. Germline V gene data show CDR1 as ENHRY and CDR2 as SYGVKD. There are 16 residues in the CDR3. The CDR3 nucleotides read TGTGTCAGCGGTGAGTTCGACAGGGGCAAAGAGTATGGCTACACCTTC. Translated: CVSGEFDRGKEYGYTF.

In its sample, this clonotype was seen a few times. At one end the junction does not follow the germline gene, possibly because of a read error. The chain employs TRBV5-1 and TRBJ1-4; D is undetermined. The CDR3 sequence is 14 residues long. Germline lookup yields CDR1 SGHRS and CDR2 YFSETQ. DNA of the CDR3: TGTGCCTGCAGCTTTCCCTTAGCTAATGAGAAACTGTTTTTT. Translating it yields CACSFPLANEKLFF.

Remarks on this clonotype: A read error is likely, as this CDR3 ends without the conserved phenylalanine or tryptophan. Because the CDR3's place on the DNA is in doubt, the DNA is left out and the CDR3 is given as listed by TCRdb. This chain connects TRBV7-7 to TRBJ2-1. Germline values: CDR1 SSHAT, CDR2 FNYEAQ (reference sequence). The CDR3 numbers 13 amino acids, ends counted. This CDR3 is CASPQNTRYYGYT.

The chain employs TRBV7-2 and TRBJ1-5, with D unclear. The CDR3 runs 15 residues. Germline assignment: CDR1 SGHTA and CDR2 FQGNSA. V was pared by 6 bases and J by 4 bases, with 16 bases between. The CDR3 sequence: CASSPGSGWNQPQHF. The CDR3 DNA sequence: TGTGCCAGCAGTCCCGGGTCTGGATGGAATCAGCCCCAGCATTTT.

This chain uses TRBV7-8 with TRBJ2-7; TRBD1 is a possible D gene (6 bases). Germline CDR1 and CDR2: SGHVS and FQNEAQ. Trimming took 6 bases from V and 1 from J, leaving 28 bases between them. The CDR3 spans 19 residues. Here the CDR3 reads CASRSRAGDGHEKSYEQYF. As DNA, the CDR3 is TGTGCCAGCAGGTCACGGGCAGGGGACGGCCACGAGAAGTCCTACGAGCAGTACTTC.

The chain joins TRBV10-2 to TRBJ2-3; 10 nucleotides align to TRBD2. CDR1 is WSHSY, CDR2 SAAADI, per germline. This CDR3 has 16 residues. V gave up 7 bases and J gave up 1 base; unmatched junction bases: 8. CDR3 protein: CASTLTSGGGTDTQYF. CDR3 nucleotide sequence: TGCGCCAGCACCTTAACCAGCGGGGGGGGCACAGATACGCAGTATTTT.

Of note for this clonotype: One end of the junction does not line up with germline, which may come from a read error. V usage is TRBV7-4 and J usage is TRBJ2-1; 7 bases match TRBD2. Germline CDR1 and CDR2: SGHVT and SQSDAQ. The CDR3 consists of 14 residues. The CDR3 DNA is TGTGCCAGCAGCATAAGGGGCGGGCGGGAGATCCAGCTCTTC. It encodes CASSIRGGREIQLF.

The V call is TRBV15, the J call TRBJ2-7, with D possibly being TRBD1 or TRBD2 (7 bases each). Trimming pared 8 bases from V and 4 bases from J, leaving 12 bases between. Germline V gene sequence: CDR1 LNHNV, CDR2 YYDKDF (reference sequence). The CDR3 runs 12 residues. The CDR3 nucleotides are TGTGCCACCGCCCAGGGGGGGTACGAGCAGTACTTC. Translated: CATAQGGYEQYF.

The chain uses TRBV7-9 and TRBJ1-4, with 7 bases matching TRBD1. The V gene's germline CDR1 is SEHNR and CDR2 FQNEAQ (reference sequence). Trimming at V came to 2 bases and at J to 13 bases, leaving 10 bases not matched to a gene. CDR3 size: 14 residues. CDR3 residues: CASSLWQGGEPLFF. The DNA for the CDR3 is TGTGCCAGCAGCTTATGGCAGGGGGGGGAACCACTGTTTTTT.

This clonotype was detected many times. The V and J genes are TRBV5-1 and TRBJ2-7, with D perhaps matching TRBD1 (6 bases). This CDR3 has 15 residues. V shed 4 bases and J shed 0 bases, with 14 bases lying between them. The V gene's germline CDR1 is SGHRS and CDR2 YFSETQ. CDR3 amino acids: CASSLSGTNSYEQYF. The CDR3 DNA follows: TGCGCCAGCAGCCTATCCGGGACAAACTCCTACGAGCAGTACTTC.

The rearrangement links TRBV25-1 to TRBJ2-7; 11 nucleotides line up with TRBD2. Germline V CDR1 and CDR2: MGHDK, SYGVNS. The CDR3 is made up of 16 amino acids. The V and J ends lost 4 bases and 5 bases, in that order; junction bases with no gene match: 10. The CDR3 sequence is CASSGSSGGIKNEQYF. DNA of the CDR3: TGTGCCAGCAGTGGGTCTAGCGGGGGGATCAAAAACGAGCAGTACTTC.

The table lists this clonotype with a few counts. The rearrangement joins TRBV7-9 to TRBJ2-7; D may correspond to TRBD1 or TRBD2 (5 bases each). The V gene's germline CDR1 is SEHNR and CDR2 FQNEAQ (reference sequence). V lost 3 bases and J lost 3, with 9 bases in between. CDR3 size: 13 residues. CDR3 loop: CASSFAGGYEQYF. The CDR3, as DNA: TGTGCCAGCAGCTTTGCTGGGGGCTACGAGCAGTACTTC.

This clonotype has ten or more counts. The chain is built from TRBV7-8 and TRBJ1-1, with 7 bases lining up with TRBD1. The CDR3 is made up of 15 amino acids. The germline gives CDR1 SGHVS, CDR2 FQNEAQ. Unmatched junction bases numbered 10, after V lost 6 bases and J lost 3 bases. The CDR3 bases are TGTGCCAGCAGACTTCTCCGGGACAGCCACACTGAAGCTTTCTTT. It yields the protein CASRLLRDSHTEAFF.

The rearrangement uses TRBV6-1 and TRBJ1-1; D gene unclear. V was trimmed by 2 bases and J by 0 bases, leaving 13 bases between them. The CDR3 runs to 16 residues. The germline CDR1 and CDR2 sequences are MNHNS and SASEGT. The CDR3 coding sequence is TGTGCCAGCAGTGAAAGTAGGGCAGGTCTGAACACTGAAGCTTTCTTT. As protein: CASSESRAGLNTEAFF.

V usage is TRBV7-2 and J usage is TRBJ1-2; TRBD1 matches 8 bases. V was pared by 11 bases and J by 8 bases, with 13 bases of the junction left unmatched. From germline, CDR1 is SGHTA and CDR2 FQGNSA. CDR3 length: 13 residues. The CDR3 loop reads CAWSWDRRDGYTF. The CDR3 region has the DNA TGTGCCTGGAGCTGGGACAGGCGCGACGGCTACACCTTC.

The chain combines TRBV7-2 with TRBJ1-2; maybe TRBD1 (5 bases). In germline, CDR1 is SGHTA, CDR2 FQGNSA. CDR3 length: 13 amino acids. Trimming took off 4 bases at V and 5 bases at J, with 11 bases between the two ends. The CDR3 sequence is CASSSQGEYGYTF. The CDR3, as DNA: TGTGCCAGCAGCTCCCAAGGGGAGTATGGCTACACCTTC.

This clonotype came up a few times. A single base separates this from a much larger clone, so it may be a read error. The rearrangement uses TRBV7-2 and TRBJ1-4; D is possibly TRBD1 (5 bases). The CDR3 has 15 residues. Germline V gene data show CDR1 as SGHTA and CDR2 as FQGNSA. In DNA form, the CDR3 reads TGCGCCAGCAGCCGGGACTGGGGCGCTAATGAAAAACTGTTTTTT. This translates into CASSRDWGANEKLFF.

In this sample, this clonotype turned up many times. The germline gene is not matched at one end of the junction; a read error may be the cause. V usage is TRBV2 and J usage is TRBJ2-7; 8 bases are a match to TRBD2. Germline CDR1 is SNHLY and CDR2 is FYNNEI. This CDR3 contains 15 residues. CDR3 protein: CASSKAGDTAYEQYF. The CDR3 bases are TGTGCCAGCAGTAAAGCGGGGGACACCGCCTACGAGCAGTACTTC.